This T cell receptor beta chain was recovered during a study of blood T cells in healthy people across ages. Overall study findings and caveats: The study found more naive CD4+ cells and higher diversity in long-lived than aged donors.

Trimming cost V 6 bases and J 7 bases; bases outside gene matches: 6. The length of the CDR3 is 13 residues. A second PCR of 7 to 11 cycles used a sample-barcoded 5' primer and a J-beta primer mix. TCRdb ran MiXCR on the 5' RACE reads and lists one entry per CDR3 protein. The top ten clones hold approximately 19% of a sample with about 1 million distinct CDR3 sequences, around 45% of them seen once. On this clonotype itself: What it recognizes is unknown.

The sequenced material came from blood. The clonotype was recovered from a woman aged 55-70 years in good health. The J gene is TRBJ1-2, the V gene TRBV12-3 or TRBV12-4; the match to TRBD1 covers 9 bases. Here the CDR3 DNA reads TGTGCCAGCAGGCTTCACAGGGGGCTTGGCTACACCTTC. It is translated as CASRLHRGLGYTF.